One sample yielded the 30 T cell receptor beta chains listed below, sequenced in a study of vaccination and CD4 T cells after COVID-19. Treatment here: approximately 11-day PBMC culture with coronavirus spike peptide pools or control peptides (ViraFEST assay). Cultured CD4+ T cell DNA was sequenced using the Oncomine TCR Beta short-read assay. TCRdb redid the calling of the PCR reads with MiXCR, one entry per CDR3 protein. The sample includes over 10,000 distinct CDR3 sequences, about 56% of them seen just once. These receptors' targets are unknown. Source material: CD4+ T cells from blood, cultured in vitro. Receptors originate from a human donor who had recovered from COVID-19.

This clonotype was found a few times. The chain combines TRBV10-3 with TRBJ1-1; D is uncertain. CDR1 ENHRY and CDR2 SYGVKD come from the germline V gene. V lost 4 bases and J 6 bases, leaving 9 bases between the germline ends. This CDR3 spans 12 amino acids. CDR3 protein: CAISVIPPEAFF. The DNA of the CDR3 is TGTGCCATCAGTGTAATACCCCCTGAAGCTTTCTTT.

The chain employs TRBV20-1 and TRBJ1-1; D perhaps matches TRBD1 (5 bases). CDR3 length equals 16 residues. Trimming pared 3 bases from V and 4 bases from J, leaving 21 bases between. CDR1 and CDR2 (germline): DFQATT, SNEGSKA (reference sequence). CDR3 nucleotide sequence: TGCAGTGCTAGTATATCGGGAGGACTTGGGGGCACTGAAGCTTTCTTT. It encodes CSASISGGLGGTEAFF.

The CDR3 is CASSRTSGFTDTQYF. The DNA of the CDR3 is TGTGCCAGCAGTCGGACTAGCGGATTTACAGATACGCAGTATTTT. The chain links TRBV2 to TRBJ2-3; TRBD2 matches at 10 bases. Trimming removed 5 bases from V and 3 bases from J; junction bases left unmatched: 5. CDR1 and CDR2 from the germline V gene are SNHLY and FYNNEI. The length of the CDR3 is 15 residues.

The gene calls are TRBV7-9 and TRBJ1-1; weak D call: TRBD1 (5 bases). Germline V gives CDR1 SEHNR, CDR2 FQNEAQ (reference sequence). The ends were cut back, 2 bases at V and 2 bases at J, with 12 bases in the middle. The CDR3 is 15 amino acids. The chain's CDR3 is CASSLWGTENTEAFF. The CDR3 coding sequence is TGTGCCAGCAGCTTATGGGGGACGGAAAACACTGAAGCTTTCTTT.

This clonotype has a single count. The chain is built from TRBV12-3 or TRBV12-4 and TRBJ2-7; D uncertain. The CDR3 is 13 amino acids. Trimming shortened V by 1 base and J by 7 bases, and 11 bases separated the two germline ends. CDR3 loop: CASSLVATYEQYF. CDR3 in DNA: TGTGCCAGCAGTTTAGTGGCGACTTATGAGCAGTACTTC.

V gene TRBV5-1 combines with J gene TRBJ2-7; D remains unclear. The CDR3 covers 15 residues. CDR1 is SGHRS and CDR2 is YFSETQ in the germline V gene. Trimming took off 2 bases at V and 0 bases at J, with 12 bases between the two ends. CDR3 sequence reads: CASSLGGFPSYEQYF. As DNA, the CDR3 is TGCGCCAGCAGCTTAGGTGGGTTCCCCTCCTACGAGCAGTACTTC.

The sample holds a few counts of this clonotype. The chain is built from TRBV7-9 and TRBJ1-2; D is uncertain. This CDR3 has 12 amino acids. From germline, CDR1 is SEHNR and CDR2 FQNEAQ (reference sequence). The V end was cut by 8 bases, the J end by 2 bases, with 9 bases between. The CDR3 bases are TGTGCCAGCTACTCGGGGAACTATGGCTACACCTTC. It specifies CASYSGNYGYTF.

Concerning this clonotype: Germline and junction disagree at one end, which may indicate a read error. The J gene is TRBJ2-7, the V gene TRBV7-2; TRBD2 aligns across 11 bases. The germline CDR1 and CDR2 sequences are SGHTA and FQGNSA. The CDR3 totals 16 residues. The CDR3 protein is CASSYEGLAAIYEQYF. In nucleotides, the CDR3 is TGCGCCAGCAGCTATGAGGGACTAGCGGCCATCTACGAGCAGTACTTC.

The J gene is TRBJ1-1, the V gene TRBV19, with D hard to call. CDR1 is LNHDA, CDR2 SQIVND, per germline (reference sequence). Trimming took 2 bases from V and 2 from J, leaving 6 bases between them. The CDR3 covers 13 residues. CDR3: CASSISANTEAFF. The DNA for the CDR3 is TGTGCCAGTAGTATATCTGCAAACACTGAAGCTTTCTTT.

This rearrangement joins TRBV20-1 to TRBJ1-2; D is perhaps TRBD1 (5 bases). CDR1 is DFQATT and CDR2 is SNEGSKA in the germline V gene (reference sequence). This CDR3 is 13 amino acids long. V lost 0 bases to trimming and J lost 5 bases, with 10 bases between them. The DNA of the CDR3 is TGCAGTGCTAGAGATCGGCAGGGATATGGCTACACCTTC. It yields the protein CSARDRQGYGYTF.

This chain connects TRBV29-1 to TRBJ1-1; 8 bases are shared with TRBD1. This CDR3 comprises 13 residues. Germline lookup yields CDR1 SQVTM and CDR2 ANQGSEA. With 4 bases clipped from V and 5 bases from J, the junction kept 6 bases outside the gene matches. For the CDR3, the DNA is TGCAGCGTTGTGGTGACAGGGGAAACTGAAGCTTTCTTT. It yields the protein CSVVVTGETEAFF.

This clonotype has more than one count but fewer than ten. The rearrangement joins TRBV5-1 to TRBJ1-6, with TRBD1 matching 8 bases. CDR1 is SGHRS, CDR2 YFSETQ, per germline. The ends lost 4 bases at V and 5 bases at J; junction bases unmatched: 5. The CDR3 totals 15 residues. The CDR3 DNA reads as TGCGCCAGCAGCGTGGACAGGGAGGATAATTCACCCCTCCACTTT. This gives the protein CASSVDREDNSPLHF.

The chain links TRBV6-2 or TRBV6-3 to TRBJ2-2; 8 bases map to TRBD2. The germline V gene encodes CDR1 MNHEY and CDR2 SVGEGT. Trimming took 0 bases from V and 5 from J; bases not matched to a gene: 5. This CDR3 spans 16 amino acids. The CDR3 bases are TGTGCCAGCAGTTACTCGAGTGCTAGCGGGACCGGGGAGCTGTTTTTT. Encoded protein: CASSYSSASGTGELFF.

This sequence joins TRBV21-1 and TRBJ1-3. TRBV21-1 is given as a pseudogene. The CDR3 is 14 amino acids. The CDR3 DNA reads TGTGCCAGCAGCAAAGTAAGTGCTGGAAACACCATATATTTT. As protein: CASSKVSAGNTIYF.

V usage is TRBV6-5 and J usage is TRBJ2-7; possibly TRBD1 for D (5 bases). From germline, CDR1 is MNHEY and CDR2 SVGAGI. Trimming shortened V by 0 bases and J by 6 bases, and 12 bases separated the two germline ends. This CDR3 region has 14 residues. The CDR3 region has the DNA TGTGCCAGCAGTTACTCGCAGGGTGCAGGCGAGCAGTACTTC. It is translated as CASSYSQGAGEQYF.

As for this clonotype: The junction differs from germline at one of its ends, possibly a read error. The chain uses TRBV4-2 and TRBJ1-1, with D maybe TRBD1 (5 bases). CDR1 is LGHNA and CDR2 is YNFKEQ in the germline V gene. The CDR3 length is 13 residues. The CDR3 spells CASSQDPGDEPFF. The CDR3 nucleotides are TGTGCCAGCAGCCAAGATCCGGGGGATGAACCTTTCTTT.

The genes are TRBV6-2 or TRBV6-3 and TRBJ2-7, with D perhaps matching TRBD1 (5 bases). The CDR3 runs to 13 residues. Trimming took 6 bases from V and 6 from J, leaving 15 bases between them. Per germline, CDR1 MNHEY and CDR2 SVGEGT. The chain's CDR3 is CASSKFGAVEQYF. CDR3 sequence (DNA): TGTGCCAGCAGCAAATTTGGGGCTGTCGAGCAGTACTTC.

The rearrangement uses TRBV24-1 and TRBJ2-5; D is perhaps TRBD1 (7 bases). V was clipped by 4 bases and J by 8 bases, with 19 bases between them. Germline-derived CDR1 and CDR2 are KGHDR and SFDVKD. CDR3 length equals 15 residues. CDR3 amino acids: CATSEPDRAGSTQYF. CDR3 sequence (DNA): TGTGCCACCAGTGAGCCCGACAGGGCGGGGAGCACCCAGTACTTC.

This sequence joins TRBV6-1 and TRBJ2-1, with TRBD2 matching over 8 bases. The CDR3 spans 14 residues. CDR1 and CDR2 from the germline V gene are MNHNS and SASEGT. V shed 8 bases and J 7 bases; nucleotides not matched to a gene: 10. This CDR3 is CASLPAGVMNEQFF. CDR3 nucleotides: TGTGCCAGCCTACCAGCGGGAGTAATGAATGAGCAGTTCTTC.

V gene TRBV6-1 combines with J gene TRBJ2-5; 8 bases agree with TRBD1. Looked up from germline, CDR1 is MNHNS and CDR2 is SASEGT. This CDR3 region has 15 residues. Germline trimming cut 5 bases from V and 1 base from J; bases unmatched to any gene: 6. In DNA form, the CDR3 reads TGTGCCAGCAGTAGGACAGGGTCGTCCCAAGAGACCCAGTACTTC. It codes for CASSRTGSSQETQYF.

This rearrangement joins TRBV29-1 to TRBJ2-2; tentatively, D is TRBD1 (5 bases). This CDR3 is built from 14 residues. Germline-derived CDR1 and CDR2 are SQVTM and ANQGSEA. Trimming pared 2 bases from V and 4 bases from J, leaving 11 bases between. The CDR3 loop reads CSVERSQGTGELFF. In DNA form, the CDR3 reads TGCAGCGTTGAACGGTCCCAGGGCACCGGGGAGCTGTTTTTT.

This rearrangement joins TRBV12-5 to TRBJ2-5; D may be TRBD2 (5 bases). CDR1 and CDR2 from the germline V gene are LGHNT and FRNRAP. The V and J ends lost 1 base and 5 bases respectively, with 5 bases between them. The CDR3 spans 12 residues. The CDR3 is CASGLERETQYF. CDR3 coding DNA: TGTGCTAGTGGTTTGGAGCGGGAGACCCAGTACTTC.

The V call is TRBV5-1, the J call TRBJ1-2, with D possibly matching TRBD1 (5 bases). Trimming pared 0 bases from V and 4 bases from J, leaving 10 bases between. Germline V gene data show CDR1 as SGHRS and CDR2 as YFSETQ. CDR3 length equals 14 residues. CDR3 in amino acids: CASSLGDGVYGYTF. The CDR3 DNA is TGCGCCAGCAGCTTGGGGGACGGTGTCTATGGCTACACCTTC.

This clonotype was seen only a few times. The chain links TRBV5-1 to TRBJ1-1; D remains unclear. CDR3 length equals 10 residues. The germline CDR1 and CDR2 sequences are SGHRS and YFSETQ. Trimming shortened V by 6 bases and J by 5 bases, and 5 bases separated the two germline ends. The CDR3 is CASTGTEAFF. DNA of the CDR3: TGCGCCAGCACGGGGACTGAAGCTTTCTTT.

This clonotype is a singleton in its sample. The chain employs TRBV6-1 and TRBJ2-2; 7 bases are a match to TRBD1. CDR3 length: 14 residues. Germline CDR1 MNHNS, CDR2 SASEGT. The V gene end was trimmed by 5 bases and the J gene end by 8 bases; junction bases not matched to a gene: 8. The DNA for the CDR3 is TGTGCCAGCAGTACCCCCAGGGGGTTGGGGGAGCTGTTTTTT. This translates into CASSTPRGLGELFF.

This clonotype qualifies as medium-sized (0.01 to 0.1%). The J gene is TRBJ2-2, the V gene TRBV5-1, with D perhaps matching TRBD1 (7 bases). This CDR3 is 14 amino acids long. Trimming cost V 2 bases and J 6 bases, with 11 bases left between them. CDR1 SGHRS and CDR2 YFSETQ come from the germline V gene. The CDR3 bases are TGCGCCAGCAGCTTAGACAGGGAGGCCGGGGAGCTGTTTTTT. Its translation is CASSLDREAGELFF. The variable domain in full, completed from reference TRBV5-1 and TRBJ2-2, reads KAGVTQTPRYLIKTRGQQVTLSCSPISGHRSVSWYQQTPGQGLQFLFEYFSETQRNKGNFPGRFSGRQFSNSRSEMNVSTLELGDSALYLCASSLDREAGELFFGEGSRLTVL.

The chain recombines TRBV10-1 with TRBJ2-2; 8 bases are shared with TRBD1. The CDR3 extends over 14 amino acids. Per germline, CDR1 WNHNN and CDR2 SYGVQD (reference sequence). With 8 bases clipped from V and 1 base from J, the junction kept 3 bases outside the gene matches. CDR3 bases: TGCGCCAGCCAGGGGGCCGGGAACACCGGGGAGCTGTTTTTT. Residues: CASQGAGNTGELFF.

As to this clonotype: It is likely a read error, because the conserved phenylalanine at the end of the CDR3 is missing. Here the CDR3 DNA reads TGTGCCAGCAGTCATGGTCCTTATGGCTACACCCTC. Protein product: CASSHGPYGYTL. V is TRBV27 and J is TRBJ1-2; no clear D gene. V was cut by 5 bases and J by 5 bases, with 9 bases left in between. Per the germline V gene, CDR1 is MNHEY and CDR2 is SMNVEV (reference sequence). This CDR3 region has 12 residues.

The sample holds a few counts of this clonotype. The V call is TRBV28, the J call TRBJ2-5; D is unresolved. V was trimmed by 5 bases and J by 3 bases, leaving 10 bases between them. The CDR3 length is 13 residues. Germline values: CDR1 MDHEN, CDR2 SYDVKM. The CDR3 nucleotides are TGTGCCAGCAGTCCGCACCAGGAAGAGACCCAGTACTTC. Translating gives CASSPHQEETQYF.

The chain carries TRBV19 and TRBJ2-5; TRBD1 matches 7 bases. The V segment lost 0 bases and the J segment 1 base; nucleotides outside the gene matches: 5. The length of the CDR3 is 16 residues. CDR1 is LNHDA and CDR2 is SQIVND in the germline V gene (reference sequence). In DNA form, the CDR3 reads TGTGCCAGTAGTATAGACTCACAGGGGTCCCAAGAGACCCAGTACTTC. Translated, it gives CASSIDSQGSQETQYF.